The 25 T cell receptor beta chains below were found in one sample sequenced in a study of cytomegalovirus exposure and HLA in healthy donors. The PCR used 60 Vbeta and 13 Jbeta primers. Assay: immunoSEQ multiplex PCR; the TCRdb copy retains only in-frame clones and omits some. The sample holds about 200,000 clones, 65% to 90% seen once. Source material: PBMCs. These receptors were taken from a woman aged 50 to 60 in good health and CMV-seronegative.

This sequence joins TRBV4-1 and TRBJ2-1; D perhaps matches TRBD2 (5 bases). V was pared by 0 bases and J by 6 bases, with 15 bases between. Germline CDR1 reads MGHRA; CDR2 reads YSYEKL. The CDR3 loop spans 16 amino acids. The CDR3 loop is CASSQDRSSAGNEQFF. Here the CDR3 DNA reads TGCGCCAGCAGCCAAGATCGGTCAAGCGCGGGCAATGAGCAGTTCTTC.

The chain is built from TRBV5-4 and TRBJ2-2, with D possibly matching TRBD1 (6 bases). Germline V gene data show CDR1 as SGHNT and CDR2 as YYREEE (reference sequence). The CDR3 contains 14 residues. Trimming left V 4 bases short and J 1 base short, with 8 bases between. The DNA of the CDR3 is TGTGCCAGCAGCGTGGGACAGAACACCGGGGAGCTGTTTTTT. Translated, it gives CASSVGQNTGELFF.

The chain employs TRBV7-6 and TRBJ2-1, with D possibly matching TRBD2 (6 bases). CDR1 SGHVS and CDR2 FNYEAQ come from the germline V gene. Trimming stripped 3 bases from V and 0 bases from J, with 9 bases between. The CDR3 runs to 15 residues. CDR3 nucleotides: TGTGCCAGCAGCTTGGCCGGGAGCTCCTACAATGAGCAGTTCTTC. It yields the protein CASSLAGSSYNEQFF. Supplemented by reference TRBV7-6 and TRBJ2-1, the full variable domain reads GAGVSQSPRYKVTKRGQDVALRCDPISGHVSLYWYRQALGQGPEFLTYFNYEAQQDKSGLPNDRFSAERPEGSISTLTIQRTEQRDSAMYRCASSLAGSSYNEQFFGPGTRLTVL.

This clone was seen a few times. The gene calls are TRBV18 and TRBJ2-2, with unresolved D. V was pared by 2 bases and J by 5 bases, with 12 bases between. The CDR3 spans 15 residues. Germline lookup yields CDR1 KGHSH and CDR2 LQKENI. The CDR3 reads CASSPGSYRTGELFF. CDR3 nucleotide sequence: TGTGCCAGCTCACCAGGTAGTTATCGGACCGGGGAGCTGTTTTTT.

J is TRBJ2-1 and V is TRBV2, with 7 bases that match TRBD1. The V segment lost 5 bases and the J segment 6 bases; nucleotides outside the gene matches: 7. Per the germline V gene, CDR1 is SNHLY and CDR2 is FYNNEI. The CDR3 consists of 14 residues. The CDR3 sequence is CASSLMTGRNEQFF. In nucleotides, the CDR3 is TGTGCCAGCAGTCTCATGACAGGGCGCAATGAGCAGTTCTTC.

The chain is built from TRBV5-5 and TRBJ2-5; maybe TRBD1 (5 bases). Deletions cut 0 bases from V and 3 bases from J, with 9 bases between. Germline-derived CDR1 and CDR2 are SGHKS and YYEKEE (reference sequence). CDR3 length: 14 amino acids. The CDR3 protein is CASSLGGREETQYF. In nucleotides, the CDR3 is TGTGCCAGCAGCTTGGGGGGCAGGGAAGAGACCCAGTACTTC.

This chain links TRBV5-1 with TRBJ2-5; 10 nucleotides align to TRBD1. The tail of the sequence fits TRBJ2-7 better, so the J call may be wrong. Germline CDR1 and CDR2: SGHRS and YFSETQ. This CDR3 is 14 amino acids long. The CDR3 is CASSWGTGAYEQYF. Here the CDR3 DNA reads TGCGCCAGCAGCTGGGGGACAGGGGCCTACGAGCAGTACTTC.

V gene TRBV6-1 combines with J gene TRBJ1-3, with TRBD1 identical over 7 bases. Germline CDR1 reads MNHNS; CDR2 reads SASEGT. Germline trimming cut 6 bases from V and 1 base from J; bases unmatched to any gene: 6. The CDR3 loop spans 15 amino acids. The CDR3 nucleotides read TGTGCCAGCAGGCGGGACAGATCTTCTGGAAACACCATATATTTT. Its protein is CASRRDRSSGNTIYF.

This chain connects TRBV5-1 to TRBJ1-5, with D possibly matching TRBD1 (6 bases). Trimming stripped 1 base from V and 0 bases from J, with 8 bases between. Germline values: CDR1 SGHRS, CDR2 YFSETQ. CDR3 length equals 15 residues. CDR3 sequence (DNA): TGCGCCAGCAGCTTGACAGGGAATAGCAATCAGCCCCAGCATTTT. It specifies CASSLTGNSNQPQHF.

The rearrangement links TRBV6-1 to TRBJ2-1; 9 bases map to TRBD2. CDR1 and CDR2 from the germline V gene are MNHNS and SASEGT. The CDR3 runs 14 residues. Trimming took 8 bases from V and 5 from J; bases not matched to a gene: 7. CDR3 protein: CASRLAGSNNEQFF. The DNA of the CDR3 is TGTGCCAGCCGCCTAGCGGGATCCAACAATGAGCAGTTCTTC.

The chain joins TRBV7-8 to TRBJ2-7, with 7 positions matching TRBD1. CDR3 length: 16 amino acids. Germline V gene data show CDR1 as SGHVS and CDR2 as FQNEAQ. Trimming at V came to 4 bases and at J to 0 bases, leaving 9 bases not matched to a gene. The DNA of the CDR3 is TGTGCCAGCAGCTCATACAGGGGTCCGAGCTCCTACGAGCAGTACTTC. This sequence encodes CASSSYRGPSSYEQYF.

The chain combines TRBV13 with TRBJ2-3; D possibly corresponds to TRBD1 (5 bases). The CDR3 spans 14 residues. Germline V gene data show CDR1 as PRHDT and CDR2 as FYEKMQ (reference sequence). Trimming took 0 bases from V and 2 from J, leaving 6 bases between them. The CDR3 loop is CASSLGTATDTQYF. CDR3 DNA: TGTGCCAGCAGCTTAGGGACAGCCACAGATACGCAGTATTTT.

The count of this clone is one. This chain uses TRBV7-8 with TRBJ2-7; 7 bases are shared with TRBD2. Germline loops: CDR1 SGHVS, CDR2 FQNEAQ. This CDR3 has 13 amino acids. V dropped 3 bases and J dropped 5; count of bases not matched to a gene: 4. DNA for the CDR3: TGTGCCAGCAGCTTGCGGGAGTTGAACGAGCAGTACTTC. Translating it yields CASSLRELNEQYF.

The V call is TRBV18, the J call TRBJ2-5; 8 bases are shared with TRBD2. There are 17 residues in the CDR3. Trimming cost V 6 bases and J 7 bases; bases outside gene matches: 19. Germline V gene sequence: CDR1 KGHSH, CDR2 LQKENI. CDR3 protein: CASSPSTSSVREGTQYF. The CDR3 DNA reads TGTGCCAGCTCCCCCTCGACTAGCAGTGTACGGGAGGGGACCCAGTACTTC.

The CDR3 here is CASSSGGGPSEKLFF. As DNA, the CDR3 is TGTGCCAGCAGCTCGGGGGGGGGACCGAGCGAAAAACTGTTTTTT. The chain couples TRBV7-9 to TRBJ1-4; tentatively, D is TRBD1 (5 bases). The CDR3 consists of 15 residues. Germline-derived CDR1 and CDR2 are SEHNR and FQNEAQ (reference sequence). V lost 4 bases to trimming and J lost 8 bases, with 17 bases between them.

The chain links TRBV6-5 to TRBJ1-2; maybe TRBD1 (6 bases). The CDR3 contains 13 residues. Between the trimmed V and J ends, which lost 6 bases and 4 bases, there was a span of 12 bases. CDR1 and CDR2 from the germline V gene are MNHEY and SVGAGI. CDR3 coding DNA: TGTGCCAGCAGGCAGGGGAAGGGCTATGGCTACACCTTC. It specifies CASRQGKGYGYTF.

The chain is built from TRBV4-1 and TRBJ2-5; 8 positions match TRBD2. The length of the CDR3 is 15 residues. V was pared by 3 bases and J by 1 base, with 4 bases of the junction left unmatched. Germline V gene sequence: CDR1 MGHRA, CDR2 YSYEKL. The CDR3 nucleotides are TGCGCCAGCAGCCATGTACTAGCGGCCCAAGAGACCCAGTACTTC. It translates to CASSHVLAAQETQYF.

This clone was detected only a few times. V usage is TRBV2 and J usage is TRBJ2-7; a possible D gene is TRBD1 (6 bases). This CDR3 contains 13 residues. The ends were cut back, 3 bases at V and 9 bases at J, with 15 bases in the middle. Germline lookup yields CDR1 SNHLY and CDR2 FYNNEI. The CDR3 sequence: CASSEGRDMVQYF. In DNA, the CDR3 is TGTGCCAGCAGTGAGGGCCGGGACATGGTGCAGTACTTC.

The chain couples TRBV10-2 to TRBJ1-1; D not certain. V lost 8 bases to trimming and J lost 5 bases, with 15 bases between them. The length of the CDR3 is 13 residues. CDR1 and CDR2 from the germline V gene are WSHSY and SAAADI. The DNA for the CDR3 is TGCGCCAGCGTAGACTCGCTGAGGACTGAAGCTTTCTTT. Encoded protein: CASVDSLRTEAFF.

CDR3 sequence: CAWTHNTGGGQPQHF. The CDR3 nucleotides are TGTGCCTGGACTCATAATACAGGGGGAGGCCAGCCCCAGCATTTT. The chain combines TRBV30 with TRBJ1-5; TRBD1 aligns across 8 bases. Trimming removed 4 bases from V and 7 bases from J; junction bases left unmatched: 12. CDR1 and CDR2 from the germline V gene are GTSNPN and SVGIG (reference sequence). The CDR3 is made up of 15 amino acids. The full variable domain, its missing parts supplied by reference TRBV30 and TRBJ1-5, is SQTIHQWPATLVQPVGSPLSLECTVEGTSNPNLYWYRQAAGRGLQLLFYSVGIGQISSEVPQNLSASRPQDRQFILSSKKLLLSDSGFYLCAWTHNTGGGQPQHFGDGTRLSIL.

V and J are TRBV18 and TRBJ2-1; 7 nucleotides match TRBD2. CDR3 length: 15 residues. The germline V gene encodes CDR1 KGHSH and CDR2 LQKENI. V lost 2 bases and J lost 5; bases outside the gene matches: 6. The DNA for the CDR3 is TGTGCCAGCTCACCATTGGCTAGCGGTGACAATGAGCAGTTCTTC. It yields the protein CASSPLASGDNEQFF.

CDR3 nucleotides: TGTGCCAGCAGCGATCGCGGGGCAGGGAGGAGGAGTTCCTATGGCTACACCTTC. It codes for CASSDRGAGRRSSYGYTF. The chain couples TRBV27 to TRBJ1-2, with D possibly TRBD1 on 5 matching bases. This CDR3 spans 18 amino acids. Germline CDR1 and CDR2: MNHEY and SMNVEV (reference sequence). V was shortened by 6 bases and J by 4 bases, with 27 bases between the two germline ends.

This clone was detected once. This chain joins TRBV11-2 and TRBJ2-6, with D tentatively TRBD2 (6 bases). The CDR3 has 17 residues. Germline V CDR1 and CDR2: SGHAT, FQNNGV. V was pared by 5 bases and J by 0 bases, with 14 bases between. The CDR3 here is CASSPQLGGSGANVLTF. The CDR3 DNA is TGTGCCAGCAGCCCCCAGTTGGGGGGCTCTGGGGCCAACGTCCTGACTTTC.

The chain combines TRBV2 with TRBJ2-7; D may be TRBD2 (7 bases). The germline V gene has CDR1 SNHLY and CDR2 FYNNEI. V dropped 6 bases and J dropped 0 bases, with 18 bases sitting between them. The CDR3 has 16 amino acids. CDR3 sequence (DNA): TGTGCCAGCAGGTGGGGAGGGGGACTCACCTCCTACGAGCAGTACTTC. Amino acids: CASRWGGGLTSYEQYF.

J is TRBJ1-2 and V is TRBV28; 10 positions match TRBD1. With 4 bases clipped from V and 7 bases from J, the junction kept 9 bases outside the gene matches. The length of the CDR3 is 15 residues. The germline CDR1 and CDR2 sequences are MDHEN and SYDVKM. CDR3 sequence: CASSSNPGQGSGYTF. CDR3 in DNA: TGTGCCAGCAGTTCGAATCCGGGACAGGGGTCTGGCTACACCTTC.